This TCR beta chain was sequenced for a study of blood T cell repertoires in COVID-19. The wider study: Acute and convalescent COVID-19 specimens originated in the United States, Italy and Spain.

Measured with immunoSEQ multiplex PCR; TCRdb has only the in-frame clones, and not every one. The sample shows roughly 70,000 clones, under 95% of them seen only once. Trimming pared 0 bases from V and 6 bases from J, leaving 14 bases between. Germline V gene sequence: CDR1 SGHAT, CDR2 FQNNGV. The CDR3 totals 16 residues. The origin of this receptor is a human donor in a cohort sampled during active COVID-19. The J gene is TRBJ1-4, the V gene TRBV11-2, with D unresolved. Sequenced input: peripheral blood. In DNA, the CDR3 is TGTGCCAGCAGCTTAGATTTGATGGGCGATCATGAAAAACTGTTTTTT. This gives the protein CASSLDLMGDHEKLFF.